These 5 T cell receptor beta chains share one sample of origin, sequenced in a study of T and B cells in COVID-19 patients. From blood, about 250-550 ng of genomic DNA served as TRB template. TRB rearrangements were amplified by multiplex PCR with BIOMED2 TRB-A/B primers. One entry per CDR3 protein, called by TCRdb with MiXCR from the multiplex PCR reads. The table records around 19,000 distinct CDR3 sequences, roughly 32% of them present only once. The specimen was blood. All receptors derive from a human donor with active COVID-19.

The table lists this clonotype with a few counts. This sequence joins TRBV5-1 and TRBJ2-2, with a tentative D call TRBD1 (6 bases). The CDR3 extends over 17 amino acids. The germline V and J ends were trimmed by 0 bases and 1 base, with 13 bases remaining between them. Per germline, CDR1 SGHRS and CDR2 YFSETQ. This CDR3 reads CASSLGPGVGNTGELFF. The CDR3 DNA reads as TGCGCCAGCAGCTTGGGGCCAGGGGTAGGGAACACCGGGGAGCTGTTTTTT.

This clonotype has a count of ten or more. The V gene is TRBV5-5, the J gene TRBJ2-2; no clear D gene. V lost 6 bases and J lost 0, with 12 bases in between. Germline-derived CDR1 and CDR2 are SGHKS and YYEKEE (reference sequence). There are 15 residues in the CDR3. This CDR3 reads CASTAQAANTGELFF. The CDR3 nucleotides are TGTGCCAGCACCGCCCAGGCTGCGAACACCGGGGAGCTGTTTTTT.

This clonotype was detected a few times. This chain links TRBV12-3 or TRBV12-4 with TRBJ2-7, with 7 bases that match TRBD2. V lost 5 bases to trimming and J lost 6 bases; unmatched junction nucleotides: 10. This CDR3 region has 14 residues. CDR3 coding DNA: TGTGCCAGCAGTCCTAGCGGACTCCTACGCGAGCAGTACTTC. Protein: CASSPSGLLREQYF.

CDR3 nucleotide sequence: TGTGCCAGCAGAAAGGGACAGGGGACCTACGAGCAGTACTTC. Amino acid sequence: CASRKGQGTYEQYF. The chain combines TRBV7-2 with TRBJ2-7; 10 nucleotides agree with TRBD1. With 6 bases clipped from V and 2 bases from J, the junction kept 4 bases outside the gene matches. Per the germline V gene, CDR1 is SGHTA and CDR2 is FQGNSA. CDR3 length: 14 amino acids.

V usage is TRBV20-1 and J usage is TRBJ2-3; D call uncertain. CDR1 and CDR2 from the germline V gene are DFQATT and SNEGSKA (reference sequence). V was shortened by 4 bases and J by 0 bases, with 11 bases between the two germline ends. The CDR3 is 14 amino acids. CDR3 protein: CSAIRAYSTDTQYF. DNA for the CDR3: TGCAGTGCTATCCGGGCGTATAGCACAGATACGCAGTATTTT.